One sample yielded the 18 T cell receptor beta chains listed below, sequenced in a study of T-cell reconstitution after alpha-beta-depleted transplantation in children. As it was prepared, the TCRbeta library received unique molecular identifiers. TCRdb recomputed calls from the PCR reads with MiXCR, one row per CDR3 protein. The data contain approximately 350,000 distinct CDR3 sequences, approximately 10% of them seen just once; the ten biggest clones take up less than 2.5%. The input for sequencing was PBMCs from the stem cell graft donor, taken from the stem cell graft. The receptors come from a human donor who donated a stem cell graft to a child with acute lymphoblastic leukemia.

The CDR3 loop reads CASSVGIGNTIYF. CDR3 coding DNA: TGTGCCAGCAGCGTTGGTATTGGAAACACCATATATTTT. V and J are TRBV9 and TRBJ1-3; D remains unclear. Germline CDR1 reads SGDLS; CDR2 reads YYNGEE. The CDR3 is made up of 13 amino acids. The V gene lost 2 bases and the J gene lost 3 bases, with 6 bases spanning the gap.

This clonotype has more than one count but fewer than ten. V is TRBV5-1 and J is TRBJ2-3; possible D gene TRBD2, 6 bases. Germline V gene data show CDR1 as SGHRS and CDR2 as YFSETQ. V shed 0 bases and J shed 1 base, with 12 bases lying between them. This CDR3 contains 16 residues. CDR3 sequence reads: CASSLARPGGTDTQYF. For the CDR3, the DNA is TGCGCCAGCAGCTTGGCCAGGCCGGGGGGCACAGATACGCAGTATTTT.

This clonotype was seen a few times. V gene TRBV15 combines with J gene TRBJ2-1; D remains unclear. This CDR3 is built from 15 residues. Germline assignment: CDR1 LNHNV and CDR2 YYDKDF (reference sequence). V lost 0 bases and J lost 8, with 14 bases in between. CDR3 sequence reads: CATSREWGTVDEQFF. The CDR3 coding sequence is TGTGCCACCAGCAGAGAGTGGGGTACAGTCGATGAGCAGTTCTTC.

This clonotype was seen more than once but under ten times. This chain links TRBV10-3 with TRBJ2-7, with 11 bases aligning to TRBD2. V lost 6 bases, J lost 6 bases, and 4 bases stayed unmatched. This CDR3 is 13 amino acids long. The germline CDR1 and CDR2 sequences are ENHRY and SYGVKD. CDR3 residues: CAISLAGGGEQYF. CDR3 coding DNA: TGTGCCATCAGCCTAGCGGGAGGAGGCGAGCAGTACTTC.

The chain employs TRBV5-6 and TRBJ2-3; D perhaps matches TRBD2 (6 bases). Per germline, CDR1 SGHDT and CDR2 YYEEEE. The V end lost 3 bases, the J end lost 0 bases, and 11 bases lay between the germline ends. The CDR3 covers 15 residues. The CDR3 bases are TGTGCCAGCAGCTCATTCCTAGCGAGCACAGATACGCAGTATTTT. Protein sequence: CASSSFLASTDTQYF.

CDR3 in amino acids: CASSPRPSTGGDTEAFF. CDR3 nucleotide sequence: TGCGCCAGCAGCCCCCGACCGAGTACCGGGGGGGACACTGAAGCTTTCTTT. This chain joins TRBV5-1 and TRBJ1-1; possibly TRBD1 for D (5 bases). V shed 4 bases and J shed 3 bases, with 22 bases lying between them. CDR1 SGHRS and CDR2 YFSETQ come from the germline V gene. The CDR3 has 17 residues.

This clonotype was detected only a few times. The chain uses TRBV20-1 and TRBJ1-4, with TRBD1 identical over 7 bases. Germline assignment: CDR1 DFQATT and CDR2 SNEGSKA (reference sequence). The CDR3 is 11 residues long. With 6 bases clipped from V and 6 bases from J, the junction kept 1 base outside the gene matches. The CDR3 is CSAGQDEKLFF. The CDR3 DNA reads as TGCAGTGCCGGACAGGATGAAAAACTGTTTTTT.

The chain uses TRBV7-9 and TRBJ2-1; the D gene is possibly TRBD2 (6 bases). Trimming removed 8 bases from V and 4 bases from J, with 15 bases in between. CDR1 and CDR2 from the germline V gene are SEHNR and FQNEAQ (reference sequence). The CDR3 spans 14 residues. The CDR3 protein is CASGGRTLYNEQFF. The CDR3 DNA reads TGTGCCAGCGGGGGGAGGACACTTTACAATGAGCAGTTCTTC.

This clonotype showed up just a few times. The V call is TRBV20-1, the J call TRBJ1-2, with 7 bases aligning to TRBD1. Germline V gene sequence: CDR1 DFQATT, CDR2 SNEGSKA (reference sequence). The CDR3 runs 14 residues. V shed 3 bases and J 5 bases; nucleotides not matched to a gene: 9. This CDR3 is CSASNPLRGYGYTF. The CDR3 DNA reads TGCAGTGCTAGCAATCCACTCAGGGGGTATGGCTACACCTTC.

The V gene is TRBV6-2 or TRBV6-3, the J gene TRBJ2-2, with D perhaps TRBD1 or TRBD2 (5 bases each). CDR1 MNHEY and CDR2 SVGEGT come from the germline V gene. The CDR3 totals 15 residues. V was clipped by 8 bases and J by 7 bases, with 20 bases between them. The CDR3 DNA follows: TGTGCCAGCCGAATGGGGCCTAGCTACGGCGGGGAGCTGTTTTTT. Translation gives CASRMGPSYGGELFF.

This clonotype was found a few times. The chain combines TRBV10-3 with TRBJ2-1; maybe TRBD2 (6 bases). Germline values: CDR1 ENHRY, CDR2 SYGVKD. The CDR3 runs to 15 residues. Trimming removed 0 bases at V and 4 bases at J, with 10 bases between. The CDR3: CAISESGEVYNEQFF. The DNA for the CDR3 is TGTGCCATCAGTGAGTCGGGGGAGGTGTACAATGAGCAGTTCTTC.

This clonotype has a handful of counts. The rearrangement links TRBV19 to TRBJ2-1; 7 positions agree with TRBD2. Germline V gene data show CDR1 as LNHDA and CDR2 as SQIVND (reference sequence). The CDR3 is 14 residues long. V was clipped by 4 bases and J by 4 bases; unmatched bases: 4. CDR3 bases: TGTGCCAGTAGTAGGGTTAGCGGGTACAATGAGCAGTTCTTC. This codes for CASSRVSGYNEQFF. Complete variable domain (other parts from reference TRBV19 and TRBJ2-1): DGGITQSPKYLFRKEGQNVTLSCEQNLNHDAMYWYRQDPGQGLRLIYYSQIVNDFQKGDIAEGYSVSREKKESFPLTVTSAQKNPTAFYLCASSRVSGYNEQFFGPGTRLTVL.

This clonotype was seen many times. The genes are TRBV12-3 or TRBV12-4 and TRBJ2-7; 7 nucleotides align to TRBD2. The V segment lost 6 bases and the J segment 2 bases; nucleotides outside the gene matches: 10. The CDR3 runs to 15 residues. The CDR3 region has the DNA TGTGCCAGCAGCCTGGGGGGGATTTTCACCTACGAGCAGTACTTC. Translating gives CASSLGGIFTYEQYF.

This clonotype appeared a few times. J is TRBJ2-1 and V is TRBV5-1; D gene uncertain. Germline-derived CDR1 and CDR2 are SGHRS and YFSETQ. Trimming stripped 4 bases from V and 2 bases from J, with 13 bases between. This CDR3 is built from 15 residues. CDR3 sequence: CASSPLLGTYNEQFF. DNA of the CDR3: TGCGCCAGCAGCCCGCTACTGGGAACCTACAATGAGCAGTTCTTC.

CDR3: CASSLDSSTGFGYTF. CDR3 bases: TGCGCCAGCAGCTTGGACTCCTCGACGGGGTTTGGCTACACCTTC. V and J are TRBV5-1 and TRBJ1-2; D call uncertain. The V gene's germline CDR1 is SGHRS and CDR2 YFSETQ. The germline V and J ends were trimmed by 0 bases and 7 bases, with 16 bases remaining between them. This CDR3 spans 15 amino acids.

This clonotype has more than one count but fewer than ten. CDR3 nucleotides: TGTGCCAGCAGCTCCGAGCCGGGAGATACGCAGTATTTT. Its protein product is CASSSEPGDTQYF. The chain carries TRBV7-2 and TRBJ2-3; no clear D. The CDR3 has 13 residues. V lost 4 bases, J lost 5 bases, and 10 bases lay in between. Per the germline V gene, CDR1 is SGHTA and CDR2 is FQGNSA. Supplemented by reference TRBV7-2 and TRBJ2-3, the full variable domain reads GAGVSQSPSNKVTEKGKDVELRCDPISGHTALYWYRQSLGQGLEFLIYFQGNSAPDKSGLPSDRFSAERTGGSVSTLTIQRTQQEDSAVYLCASSSEPGDTQYFGPGTRLTVL.

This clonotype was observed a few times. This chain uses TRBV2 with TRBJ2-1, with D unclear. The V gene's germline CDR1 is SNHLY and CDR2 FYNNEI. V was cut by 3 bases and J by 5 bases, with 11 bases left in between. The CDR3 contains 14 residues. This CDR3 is CASSESTGHNEQFF. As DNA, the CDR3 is TGTGCCAGCAGTGAGTCGACCGGCCACAATGAGCAGTTCTTC. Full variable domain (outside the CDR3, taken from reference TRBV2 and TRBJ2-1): EPEVTQTPSHQVTQMGQEVILRCVPISNHLYFYWYRQILGQKVEFLVSFYNNEISEKSEIFDDQFSVERPDGSNFTLKIRSTKLEDSAMYFCASSESTGHNEQFFGPGTRLTVL.

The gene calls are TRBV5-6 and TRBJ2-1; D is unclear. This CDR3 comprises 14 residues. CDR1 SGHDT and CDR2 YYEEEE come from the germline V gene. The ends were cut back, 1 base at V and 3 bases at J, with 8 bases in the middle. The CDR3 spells CASSLFPGYNEQFF. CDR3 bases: TGTGCCAGCAGCTTGTTCCCCGGCTACAATGAGCAGTTCTTC.